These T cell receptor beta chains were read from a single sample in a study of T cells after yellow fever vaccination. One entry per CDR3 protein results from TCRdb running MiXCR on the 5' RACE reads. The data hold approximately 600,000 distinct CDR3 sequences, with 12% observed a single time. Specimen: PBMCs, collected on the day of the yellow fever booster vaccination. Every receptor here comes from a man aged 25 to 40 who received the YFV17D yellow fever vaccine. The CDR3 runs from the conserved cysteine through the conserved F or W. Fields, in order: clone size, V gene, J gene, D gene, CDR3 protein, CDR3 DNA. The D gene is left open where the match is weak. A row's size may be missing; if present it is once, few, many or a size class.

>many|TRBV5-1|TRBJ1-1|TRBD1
CASSLRQGNTEAFF
TGTGCCAGCAGCTTAAGACAGGGAAACACTGAAGCTTTCTTT
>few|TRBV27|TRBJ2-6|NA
CASRTGLSGANVLTF
TGTGCCAGCAGGACCGGTCTATCTGGGGCCAACGTCCTGACTTTC
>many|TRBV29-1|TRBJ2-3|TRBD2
CSGGTSGDTQYF
TGCAGCGGCGGGACTAGCGGAGATACGCAGTATTTT
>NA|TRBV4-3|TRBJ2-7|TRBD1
CASSQDHATGARTYEQYF
TGCGCCAGCAGCCAAGACCATGCCACAGGGGCTCGGACCTACGAGCAGTACTTC
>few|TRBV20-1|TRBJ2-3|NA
CSARAFDTQYF
TGCAGTGCTAGAGCCTTCGATACGCAGTATTTT
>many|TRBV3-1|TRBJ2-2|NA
CASSQFQSTGELFF
TGTGCCAGCAGCCAATTCCAGTCTACCGGGGAGCTGTTTTTT
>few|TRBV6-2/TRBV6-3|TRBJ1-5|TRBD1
CASRKQGSGNQPQHF
TGTGCCAGTCGCAAACAGGGGAGTGGGAATCAGCCCCAGCATTTT
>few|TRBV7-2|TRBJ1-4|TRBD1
CASSQPGGEKLFF
TGTGCCAGCAGCCAGCCAGGGGGAGAAAAACTGTTTTTT
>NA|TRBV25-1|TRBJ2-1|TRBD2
CASRFAGGGYNEQFF
TGTGCCAGCCGCTTCGCGGGGGGTGGGTACAATGAGCAGTTCTTC
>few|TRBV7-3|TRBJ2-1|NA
CASSPNLAGEQFF
TGTGCCAGCAGCCCTAATCTTGCGGGGGAGCAGTTCTTC
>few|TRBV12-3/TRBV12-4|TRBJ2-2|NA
CASSLNRLDTGELFF
TGTGCCAGCAGTTTGAACAGGTTGGACACCGGGGAGCTGTTTTTT
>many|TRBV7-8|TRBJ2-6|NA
CASSFTGSGANVLTF
TGTGCCAGCAGCTTCACAGGTTCTGGGGCCAACGTCCTGACTTTC
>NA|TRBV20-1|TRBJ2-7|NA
CSASGVAYEQYF
TGCAGTGCTAGCGGGGTAGCCTACGAGCAGTACTTC
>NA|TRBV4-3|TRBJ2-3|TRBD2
CASSPRWGREGRDTQYF
TGCGCCAGCAGCCCTCGCTGGGGGCGGGAGGGCCGAGATACGCAGTATTTT
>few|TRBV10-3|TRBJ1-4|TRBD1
CAISGTGGEKLFF
TGTGCCATCAGCGGGACAGGGGGTGAAAAACTGTTTTTT